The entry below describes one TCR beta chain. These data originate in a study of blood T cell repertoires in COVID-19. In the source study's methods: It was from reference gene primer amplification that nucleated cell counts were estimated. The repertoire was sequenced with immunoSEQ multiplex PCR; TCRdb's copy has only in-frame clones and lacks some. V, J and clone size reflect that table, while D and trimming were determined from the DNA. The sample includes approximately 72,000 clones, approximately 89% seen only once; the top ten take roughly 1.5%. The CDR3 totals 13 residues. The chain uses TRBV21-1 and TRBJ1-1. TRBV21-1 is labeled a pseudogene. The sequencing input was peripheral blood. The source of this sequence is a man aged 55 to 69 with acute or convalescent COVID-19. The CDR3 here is CASSKAFGTEAFF. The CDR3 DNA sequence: TGTGCCAGCAGCAAAGCCTTCGGCACTGAAGCTTTCTTT.